The 12 T cell receptor beta chains in this list originate from one sample, sequenced in a study of shared clonotypes between healthy human individuals. The repertoire was sequenced with immunoSEQ multiplex PCR; TCRdb's copy has only in-frame clones and lacks some. The data hold about a million clones, with around 74% observed a single time. Sequenced material: memory CD4+ T cells sorted from blood. The sample's subset: CD45RA-negative fraction. These receptors all come from a man aged 18 to 35 in good health.

For this clone: Other DNA sequences from this sample encode an identical CDR3 as well. In DNA, the CDR3 is TGCGCCAGCAGACAAACAGGGGGGCCCCTGGGTGAAGCTTTCTTT. Its protein is CASRQTGGPLGEAFF. The rearrangement uses TRBV5-1 and TRBJ1-1, with 8 bases aligning to TRBD1. In germline, CDR1 is SGHRS, CDR2 YFSETQ. V trimming: 5 bases; J trimming: 7 bases; junction bases outside the gene matches: 13. There are 15 residues in the CDR3.

This clone was observed a handful of times. The J gene is TRBJ2-2, the V gene TRBV6-5, with 7 positions matching TRBD1. Germline V gives CDR1 MNHEY, CDR2 SVGAGI. V was pared by 6 bases and J by 0 bases, with 4 bases of the junction left unmatched. The CDR3 consists of 15 residues. CDR3 coding DNA: TGTGCCAGCAGAGGCAGGGGGTCGAACACCGGGGAGCTGTTTTTT. It encodes CASRGRGSNTGELFF.

Only a few counts were recorded for this clone. The CDR3 spells CASSLAYLGQLFLNEQFF. In DNA form, the CDR3 reads TGTGCCAGCAGCTTGGCCTATCTCGGACAGTTGTTTTTGAATGAGCAGTTCTTC. The chain links TRBV5-8 to TRBJ2-1; perhaps TRBD1 as D (6 bases). The CDR3 length is 18 residues. Per the germline V gene, CDR1 is SGHTS and CDR2 is YDEGEE. Trimming shortened V by 0 bases and J by 7 bases, and 23 bases separated the two germline ends.

The chain couples TRBV30 to TRBJ1-6, with TRBD1 matching over 11 bases. Germline CDR1 and CDR2: GTSNPN and SVGIG (reference sequence). There are 13 residues in the CDR3. The V and J ends lost 4 bases and 14 bases, in that order; junction bases with no gene match: 7. The CDR3 loop reads CAWMGTGGGTLHF. The CDR3 region has the DNA TGTGCCTGGATGGGGACAGGGGGGGGAACCCTCCACTTT.

The table lists this clone with a few counts. This chain links TRBV7-2 with TRBJ2-5; D is perhaps TRBD2 (6 bases). CDR3 length: 16 amino acids. Germline V gene data show CDR1 as SGHTA and CDR2 as FQGNSA. V lost 0 bases, J lost 4 bases, and 15 bases lay in between. The CDR3 loop is CASSLAQGRGGETQYF. The CDR3 DNA is TGTGCCAGCAGCTTAGCGCAAGGGCGGGGCGGAGAGACCCAGTACTTC.

The V gene is TRBV4-2, the J gene TRBJ1-4; tentatively, D is TRBD1 (6 bases). Germline V CDR1 and CDR2: LGHNA, YNFKEQ. V gave up 0 bases and J gave up 3 bases, with 11 bases separating them. The CDR3 contains 16 residues. The DNA for the CDR3 is TGTGCCAGCAGCCAAGATAGGGGGAAAGCTAATGAAAAACTGTTTTTT. Protein product: CASSQDRGKANEKLFF.

This chain links TRBV7-2 with TRBJ2-7; 8 positions match TRBD1. The CDR3 has 16 residues. From germline, CDR1 is SGHTA and CDR2 FQGNSA. V shed 1 base and J 7 bases; nucleotides not matched to a gene: 12. The CDR3 loop reads CASSLEVGQGALEQYF. Here the CDR3 DNA reads TGTGCCAGCAGCTTAGAAGTAGGGCAGGGGGCGCTTGAGCAGTACTTC. Complete variable domain (other parts from reference TRBV7-2 and TRBJ2-7): GAGVSQSPSNKVTEKGKDVELRCDPISGHTALYWYRQSLGQGLEFLIYFQGNSAPDKSGLPSDRFSAERTGGSVSTLTIQRTQQEDSAVYLCASSLEVGQGALEQYFGPGTRLTVT.

The chain links TRBV6-6 to TRBJ2-7, with D possibly TRBD2 on 5 matching bases. Germline V gene lookup returns CDR1 MNHNY and CDR2 SVGAGI (reference sequence). V was pared by 4 bases and J by 6 bases, with 16 bases between. The CDR3 is 14 amino acids. The CDR3 is CASSWSDREGEQYF. The CDR3 coding sequence is TGTGCCAGCAGTTGGTCAGACCGAGAGGGCGAGCAGTACTTC.

This clone was seen a handful of times. CDR3 sequence reads: CASRRLAGAGELFF. CDR3 DNA: TGTGCCAGCAGGAGACTAGCGGGAGCCGGGGAGCTGTTTTTT. This chain joins TRBV2 and TRBJ2-2; 12 bases fit TRBD2. This CDR3 spans 14 amino acids. With 6 bases clipped from V and 6 bases from J, the junction kept 2 bases outside the gene matches. The germline CDR1 and CDR2 sequences are SNHLY and FYNNEI.

This clone occurred a few times. This specimen includes other DNA sequences encoding the same CDR3. The V gene is TRBV5-1, the J gene TRBJ2-5, with D unresolved. The CDR3 extends over 12 amino acids. Germline CDR1 reads SGHRS; CDR2 reads YFSETQ. V lost 0 bases and J 4 bases, leaving 4 bases between the germline ends. The CDR3 coding sequence is TGCGCCAGCAGCTTGGAGGGAGAGACCCAGTACTTC. Protein: CASSLEGETQYF.

The chain joins TRBV5-6 to TRBJ2-3; D possibly uses TRBD1 or TRBD2 (5 bases each). The CDR3 runs 16 residues. The germline V gene encodes CDR1 SGHDT and CDR2 YYEEEE. V was cut by 7 bases and J by 1 base, with 19 bases left in between. The CDR3 spells CASHNLGDAGTDTQYF. In nucleotides, the CDR3 is TGTGCCAGCCATAACCTGGGGGACGCCGGCACAGATACGCAGTATTTT.

V gene TRBV10-2 combines with J gene TRBJ2-1, with TRBD2 identical over 10 bases. The V segment lost 6 bases and the J segment 3 bases; nucleotides outside the gene matches: 8. The germline gives CDR1 WSHSY, CDR2 SAAADI. The length of the CDR3 is 16 residues. CDR3: CASRGGKREGYNEQFF. DNA for the CDR3: TGCGCCAGCAGGGGGGGGAAGCGGGAGGGCTACAATGAGCAGTTCTTC.